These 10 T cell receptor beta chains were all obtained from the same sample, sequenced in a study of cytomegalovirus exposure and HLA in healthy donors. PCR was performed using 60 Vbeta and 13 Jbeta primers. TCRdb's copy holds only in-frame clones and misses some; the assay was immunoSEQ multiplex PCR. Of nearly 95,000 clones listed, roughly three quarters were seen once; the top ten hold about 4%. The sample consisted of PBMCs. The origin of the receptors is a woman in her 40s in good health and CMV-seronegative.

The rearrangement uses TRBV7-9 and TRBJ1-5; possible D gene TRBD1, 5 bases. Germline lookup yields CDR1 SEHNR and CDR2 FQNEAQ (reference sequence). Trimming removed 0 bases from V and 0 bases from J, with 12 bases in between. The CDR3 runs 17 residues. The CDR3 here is CASSLAFGHPSNQPQHF. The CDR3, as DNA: TGTGCCAGCAGCTTAGCGTTTGGACACCCTAGCAATCAGCCCCAGCATTTT.

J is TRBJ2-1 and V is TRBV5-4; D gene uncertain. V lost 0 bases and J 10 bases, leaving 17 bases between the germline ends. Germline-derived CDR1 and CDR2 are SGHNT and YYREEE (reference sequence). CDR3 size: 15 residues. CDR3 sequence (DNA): TGTGCCAGCAGCTTGGGCGGCGACGGCTCGAGAGAGCAGTTCTTC. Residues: CASSLGGDGSREQFF.

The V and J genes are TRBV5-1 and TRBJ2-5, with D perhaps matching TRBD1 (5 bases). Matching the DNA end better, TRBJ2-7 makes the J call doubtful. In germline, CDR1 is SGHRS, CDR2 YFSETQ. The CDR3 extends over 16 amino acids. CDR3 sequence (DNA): TGCGCCAGCAGCCCCCGCCCAGACAGTAGTATCTACGAGCAGTACTTC. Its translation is CASSPRPDSSIYEQYF.

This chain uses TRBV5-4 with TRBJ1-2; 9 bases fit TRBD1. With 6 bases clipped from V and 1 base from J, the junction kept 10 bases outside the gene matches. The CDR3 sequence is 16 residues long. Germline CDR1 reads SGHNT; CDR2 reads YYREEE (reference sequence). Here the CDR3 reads CASNPAGQGINYGYTF. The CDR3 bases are TGTGCCAGCAACCCAGCTGGACAGGGGATTAACTATGGCTACACCTTC.

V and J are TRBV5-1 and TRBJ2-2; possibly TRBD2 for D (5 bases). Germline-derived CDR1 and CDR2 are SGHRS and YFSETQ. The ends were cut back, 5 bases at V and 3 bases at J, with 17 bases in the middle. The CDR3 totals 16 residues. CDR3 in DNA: TGCGCCAGCAGTGATGACTACTCCTTCTACACCGGGGAGCTGTTTTTT. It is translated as CASSDDYSFYTGELFF.

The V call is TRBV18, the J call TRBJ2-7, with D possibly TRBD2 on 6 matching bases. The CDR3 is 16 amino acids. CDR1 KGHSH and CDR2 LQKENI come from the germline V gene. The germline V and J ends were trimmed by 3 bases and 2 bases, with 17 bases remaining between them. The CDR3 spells CASSPQHSRGTYEQYF. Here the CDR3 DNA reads TGTGCCAGCTCACCCCAGCATTCGCGGGGCACCTACGAGCAGTACTTC.

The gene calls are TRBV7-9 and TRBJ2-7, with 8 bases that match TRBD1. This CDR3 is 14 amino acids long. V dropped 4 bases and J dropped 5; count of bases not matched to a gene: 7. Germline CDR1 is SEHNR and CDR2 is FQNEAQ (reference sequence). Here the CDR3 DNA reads TGTGCCAGCAGCTCCAGGACAGGGTCCCACGAGCAGTACTTC. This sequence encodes CASSSRTGSHEQYF. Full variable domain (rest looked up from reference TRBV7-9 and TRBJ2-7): DTGVSQNPRHKITKRGQNVTFRCDPISEHNRLYWYRQTLGQGPEFLTYFQNEAQLEKSRLLSDRFSAERPKGSFSTLEIQRTEQGDSAMYLCASSSRTGSHEQYFGPGTRLTVT.

CDR3 DNA: TGTGCCAGCAGCTTCAGACAGGGGGCTGGCTACACCTTC. As protein: CASSFRQGAGYTF. This chain joins TRBV7-9 and TRBJ1-2, with 10 bases lining up with TRBD1. Germline V lookup: CDR1 SEHNR, CDR2 FQNEAQ (reference sequence). CDR3 length: 13 amino acids. J gave up 7 bases and V 3 bases, and 2 bases lay outside the gene matches. Filled out from reference TRBV7-9 and TRBJ1-2, the complete variable domain reads DTGVSQNPRHKITKRGQNVTFRCDPISEHNRLYWYRQTLGQGPEFLTYFQNEAQLEKSRLLSDRFSAERPKGSFSTLEIQRTEQGDSAMYLCASSFRQGAGYTFGSGTRLTVV.

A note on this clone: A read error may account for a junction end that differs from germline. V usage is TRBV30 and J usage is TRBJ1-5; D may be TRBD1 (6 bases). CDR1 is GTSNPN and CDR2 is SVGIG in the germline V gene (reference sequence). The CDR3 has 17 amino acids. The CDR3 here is CAWSQSRVTGSNQPQNF. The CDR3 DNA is TGTGCCTGGAGCCAATCCAGGGTGACAGGAAGCAATCAGCCCCAGAATTTT.

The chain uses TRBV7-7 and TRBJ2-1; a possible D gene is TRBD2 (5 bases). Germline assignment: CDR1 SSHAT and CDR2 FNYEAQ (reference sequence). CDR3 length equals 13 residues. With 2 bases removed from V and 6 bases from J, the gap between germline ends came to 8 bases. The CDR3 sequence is CASSLLEANEQFF. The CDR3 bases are TGTGCCAGCAGCTTACTGGAGGCCAATGAGCAGTTCTTC.